This T cell receptor (beta chain) was documented in a study of T cell responses to AZD1222 COVID-19 vaccine. General study points: The donor cohort was predominantly white British with a female majority, and clonal diversity may have been underestimated.

In its sample, this clone was seen once. Its antigen is not known. Sequenced by immunoSEQ multiplex PCR; TCRdb stores in-frame clones only, minus some. The repertoire includes 45,000 to 55,000 clones, about 86% of them detected once, and roughly a tenth sits in the top ten. V lost 6 bases to trimming and J lost 5 bases, with 13 bases between them. This CDR3 comprises 13 residues. The germline gives CDR1 MGHDK, CDR2 SYGVNS. The sample in question was peripheral blood, obtained on day 0 of AZD1222 vaccination. The chain combines TRBV25-1 with TRBJ1-2; D unresolved. This clonotype was sampled from an adult in good health. The CDR3 nucleotides read TGTGCCAGCAGAAGGGTCTCGGCGTATGGCTACACCTTC. The encoded protein is CASRRVSAYGYTF.